The T cell receptor beta chain under discussion was sequenced for a study of T cells in Graves' hyperthyroidism and ophthalmopathy. General study findings and limits: In the analysis, a 13 V-J model separated ophthalmopathy from stable hyperthyroidism.

Diagnostic assessment was based on clinical symptoms, serum thyroxine and TRAb, thyroid ultrasound and orbital computed tomography. Fresh peripheral blood, roughly 10 ml, was the source of the PBMCs. Note on this clonotype: The antigen is undetermined.

From RNA transcripts, TCR beta CDR3 regions were amplified. HTBI primers drove first-round RT-PCR of the TCR CDR3. TCRdb ran MiXCR on the multiplex PCR reads and lists one entry per CDR3 protein. This table holds about 640,000 distinct CDR3 sequences, about 20% found once. CDR3 size: 15 residues. Per germline, CDR1 SQVTM and CDR2 ANQGSEA. V lost 7 bases, J lost 0 bases, and 6 bases stayed unmatched. The V and J genes are TRBV29-1 and TRBJ2-3; 11 nucleotides line up with TRBD2. Sequencing was performed on blood. The clonotype was recovered from a man aged 30 to 45 with Graves' ophthalmopathy. The CDR3 DNA reads TGCAGCGCGACGCTAGCGGGAGGAAGCACAGATACGCAGTATTTT. Amino acid sequence: CSATLAGGSTDTQYF.